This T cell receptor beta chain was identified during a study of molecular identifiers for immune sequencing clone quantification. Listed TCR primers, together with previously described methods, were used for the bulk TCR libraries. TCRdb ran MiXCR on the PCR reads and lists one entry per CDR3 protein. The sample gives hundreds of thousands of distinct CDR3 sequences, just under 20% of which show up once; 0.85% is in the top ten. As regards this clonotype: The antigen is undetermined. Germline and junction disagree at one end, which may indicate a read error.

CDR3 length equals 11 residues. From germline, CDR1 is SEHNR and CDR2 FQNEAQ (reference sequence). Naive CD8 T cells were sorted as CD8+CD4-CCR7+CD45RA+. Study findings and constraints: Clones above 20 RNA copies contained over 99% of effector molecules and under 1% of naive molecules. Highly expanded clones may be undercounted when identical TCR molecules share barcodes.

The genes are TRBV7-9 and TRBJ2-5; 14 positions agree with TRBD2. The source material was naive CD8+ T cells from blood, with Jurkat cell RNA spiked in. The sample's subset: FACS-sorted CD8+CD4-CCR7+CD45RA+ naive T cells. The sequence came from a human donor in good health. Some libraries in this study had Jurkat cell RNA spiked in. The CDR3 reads CASSSGLAGVF. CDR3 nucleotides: TGTGCCAGCAGCTCGGGACTAGCGGGAGTCTTC.